One sample yielded the 27 T cell receptor beta chains listed below, sequenced in a study of blood T cell repertoires in COVID-19. Measured with immunoSEQ multiplex PCR; TCRdb has only the in-frame clones, and not every one. The sample holds a few hundred thousand clones, more than 85% seen once. Sequencing was performed on PBMCs or T cells enriched from blood (not recorded which). The receptors derive from a woman aged 25 to 39 who had recovered from COVID-19.

The CDR3 loop is CASRFGEVGEQYF. The CDR3 nucleotides are TGTGCCAGCAGGTTCGGGGAGGTAGGCGAGCAGTACTTC. The chain carries TRBV7-2 and TRBJ2-7; TRBD2 is a possible D gene (6 bases). This CDR3 is built from 13 residues. Trimming pared 6 bases from V and 6 bases from J, leaving 15 bases between. CDR1 and CDR2 (germline): SGHTA, FQGNSA.

V and J are TRBV28 and TRBJ1-1, with 9 bases fitting TRBD1. V shed 6 bases, J shed 4 bases, and the junction held 3 bases outside the gene matches. The CDR3 spans 13 residues. Germline CDR1 and CDR2: MDHEN and SYDVKM. This CDR3 is CASRSGQGTEAFF. CDR3 nucleotide sequence: TGTGCCAGCAGATCGGGACAGGGCACTGAAGCTTTCTTT.

The CDR3 DNA sequence: TGTGCCTGGCTTGATCAGGGGTTTAACTATGGCTACACCTTC. This sequence encodes CAWLDQGFNYGYTF. The chain carries TRBV30 and TRBJ1-2, with D perhaps TRBD1 (6 bases). The germline V gene has CDR1 GTSNPN and CDR2 SVGIG (reference sequence). Trimming cost V 5 bases and J 1 base, with 14 bases left between them. This CDR3 contains 14 residues.

Only a few counts were recorded for this clone. V is TRBV4-2 and J is TRBJ2-7; TRBD1 matches at 11 bases. V shed 1 base, J shed 3 bases, and the junction held 8 bases outside the gene matches. The CDR3 is made up of 17 amino acids. CDR1 and CDR2 (germline): LGHNA, YNFKEQ. The DNA for the CDR3 is TGTGCCAGCAGCCAAGGGAAAGGGACAGGGGGATTCTACGAGCAGTACTTC. As protein: CASSQGKGTGGFYEQYF.

This chain connects TRBV19 to TRBJ1-4, with no clear D. Trimming took 8 bases from V and 3 from J, leaving 13 bases between them. The length of the CDR3 is 14 residues. In germline, CDR1 is LNHDA, CDR2 SQIVND (reference sequence). CDR3 sequence reads: CASSVGGSNEKLFF. The CDR3, as DNA: TGTGCCAGTTCAGTTGGCGGATCTAATGAAAAACTGTTTTTT.

J is TRBJ2-5 and V is TRBV18; possibly TRBD1 for D (5 bases). Trimming took 3 bases from V and 2 from J, leaving 13 bases between them. The CDR3 covers 15 residues. Germline V gene data show CDR1 as KGHSH and CDR2 as LQKENI. CDR3 sequence reads: CASSPPSRAQETQYF. DNA for the CDR3: TGTGCCAGCTCACCCCCATCCAGGGCTCAAGAGACCCAGTACTTC.

This chain connects TRBV3-1 (or the pseudogene TRBV3-2) to TRBJ1-2; D is unclear. This CDR3 is built from 12 residues. V lost 0 bases, J lost 10 bases, and 9 bases lay in between. The germline CDR1 and CDR2 sequences are LGHDT and YNNKEL (reference sequence). In nucleotides, the CDR3 is TGTGCCAGCAGCCAAGATGGCGGCGCCTACACCTTC. Translating gives CASSQDGGAYTF.

The chain has TRBV7-9 and TRBJ2-3; 9 bases are shared with TRBD2. Trimming took 3 bases from V and 4 from J; bases not matched to a gene: 5. CDR1 is SEHNR and CDR2 is FQNEAQ in the germline V gene (reference sequence). The CDR3 runs to 15 residues. This CDR3 reads CASSLAGGPADTQYF. The CDR3 coding sequence is TGTGCCAGCAGCTTGGCGGGGGGGCCGGCAGATACGCAGTATTTT.

The V gene is TRBV5-6, the J gene TRBJ2-2, with TRBD2 as a possible D gene (7 bases). In germline, CDR1 is SGHDT, CDR2 YYEEEE. The V gene lost 2 bases and the J gene lost 4 bases, with 12 bases spanning the gap. This CDR3 spans 15 amino acids. CDR3 nucleotides: TGTGCCAGCAGCTTTCGGGGGGCGGCCACCGGGGAGCTGTTTTTT. Amino acids: CASSFRGAATGELFF.

This sequence joins TRBV5-1 and TRBJ2-3; TRBD2 aligns across 7 bases. This CDR3 contains 15 residues. V shed 2 bases and J 1 base; nucleotides not matched to a gene: 4. The germline CDR1 and CDR2 sequences are SGHRS and YFSETQ. The CDR3 sequence is CASSFGTTGTDTQYF. DNA for the CDR3: TGCGCCAGCAGCTTCGGGACTACGGGCACAGATACGCAGTATTTT.

This clone was picked up a small number of times. Other DNA sequences in the sample encode the same CDR3. The rearrangement uses TRBV4-3 and TRBJ2-2; weak D call: TRBD2 (6 bases). Germline-derived CDR1 and CDR2 are LGHNA and YSLEER. V was trimmed by 1 base and J by 0 bases, leaving 12 bases between them. The CDR3 sequence is 17 residues long. This chain's CDR3 is CASSQGYRGTNTGELFF. As DNA, the CDR3 is TGCGCCAGCAGCCAAGGCTATCGGGGGACGAACACCGGGGAGCTGTTTTTT.

The V call is TRBV6-5, the J call TRBJ2-3, with TRBD2 matching over 13 bases. Looked up from germline, CDR1 is MNHEY and CDR2 is SVGAGI. There are 15 residues in the CDR3. V lost 6 bases to trimming and J lost 6 bases; unmatched junction nucleotides: 6. CDR3 nucleotide sequence: TGTGCCAGCAGGCCGGGACTAGCGGGATCCGATACGCAGTATTTT. Translation: CASRPGLAGSDTQYF.

Only one count was recorded for this clone. V and J are TRBV4-2 and TRBJ1-3; D is possibly TRBD1 (5 bases). Germline V gene sequence: CDR1 LGHNA, CDR2 YNFKEQ. Trimming stripped 5 bases from V and 0 bases from J, with 11 bases between. The CDR3 consists of 15 residues. DNA of the CDR3: TGTGCCAGCAGCACGGGGGGAAACTCTGGAAACACCATATATTTT. Protein sequence: CASSTGGNSGNTIYF.

This clone was seen a handful of times. The V call is TRBV3-1 (or the pseudogene TRBV3-2), the J call TRBJ1-4; a possible D gene is TRBD1 (6 bases). The V gene's germline CDR1 is LGHDT and CDR2 YNNKEL (reference sequence). V was clipped by 1 base and J by 7 bases, with 19 bases between them. The CDR3 consists of 17 residues. The CDR3 nucleotides read TGTGCCAGCAGCCAAGGAGTAGTAAGGGGGGGTGGTGAAAAACTGTTTTTT. Translating it yields CASSQGVVRGGGEKLFF.

The J gene is TRBJ2-5, the V gene TRBV5-1, with 7 positions matching TRBD1. CDR1 is SGHRS and CDR2 is YFSETQ in the germline V gene. V shed 4 bases, J shed 5 bases, and the junction held 11 bases outside the gene matches. The CDR3 is 15 amino acids. Here the CDR3 reads CASSQDRSRMETQYF. In nucleotides, the CDR3 is TGCGCCAGCAGCCAGGACAGGTCGCGAATGGAGACCCAGTACTTC.

The chain has TRBV4-2 and TRBJ2-7, with 9 bases fitting TRBD1. Trimming took 3 bases from V and 1 from J; bases not matched to a gene: 7. CDR3 length: 16 amino acids. Germline lookup yields CDR1 LGHNA and CDR2 YNFKEQ. In nucleotides, the CDR3 is TGTGCCAGCAGCCATAGACAGGGGGAAGGGTCCTACGAGCAGTACTTC. This translates into CASSHRQGEGSYEQYF.

The chain links TRBV5-4 to TRBJ2-1; 14 bases line up with TRBD2. V was clipped by 4 bases and J by 9 bases; unmatched bases: 6. Germline V CDR1 and CDR2: SGHNT, YYREEE (reference sequence). The CDR3 is made up of 15 amino acids. The chain's CDR3 is CASSGTSGRGAEQFF. CDR3 coding DNA: TGTGCCAGCAGCGGGACTAGCGGGAGAGGGGCTGAGCAGTTCTTC.

The gene calls are TRBV18 and TRBJ1-6; TRBD1 matches 11 bases. The CDR3 runs to 17 residues. Germline trimming cut 3 bases from V and 7 bases from J; bases unmatched to any gene: 8. From germline, CDR1 is KGHSH and CDR2 LQKENI. The CDR3, as DNA: TGTGCCAGCTCACCGAGGACAGGGGGCGCAGAGAATTCACCCCTCCACTTT. Its protein product is CASSPRTGGAENSPLHF.

This rearrangement joins TRBV15 to TRBJ2-5; 9 bases are shared with TRBD2. This CDR3 spans 15 amino acids. The germline CDR1 and CDR2 sequences are LNHNV and YYDKDF (reference sequence). V trimming: 4 bases; J trimming: 9 bases; junction bases outside the gene matches: 12. The CDR3 loop is CATSKGLAPATPQYF. The CDR3 nucleotides read TGTGCCACCAGCAAGGGACTAGCCCCCGCCACGCCCCAGTACTTC.

The rearrangement links TRBV6-5 to TRBJ1-5; 9 nucleotides line up with TRBD1. The V gene end was trimmed by 8 bases and the J gene end by 7 bases; junction bases not matched to a gene: 6. This CDR3 has 13 residues. Germline V gene lookup returns CDR1 MNHEY and CDR2 SVGAGI. CDR3 nucleotide sequence: TGTGCCAGCCGGGACAGGGTATGGCAGCCCCAGCATTTT. Protein sequence: CASRDRVWQPQHF.

This chain connects TRBV6-5 to TRBJ2-7; possibly TRBD2 for D (7 bases). The V gene lost 0 bases and the J gene lost 5 bases, with 14 bases spanning the gap. Germline CDR1 reads MNHEY; CDR2 reads SVGAGI. There are 15 residues in the CDR3. The CDR3, as DNA: TGTGCCAGCAGTTACTCCGGCCGGGGGGCTAACGAGCAGTACTTC. Amino acids: CASSYSGRGANEQYF.

The chain combines TRBV19 with TRBJ2-7, with 7 bases fitting TRBD1. Germline-derived CDR1 and CDR2 are LNHDA and SQIVND (reference sequence). This CDR3 contains 15 residues. The J segment lost 0 bases and the V segment lost 5 bases, leaving 7 bases of the junction unmatched. This chain's CDR3 is CASSEDRVHSYEQYF. In nucleotides, the CDR3 is TGTGCCAGTAGTGAAGACAGGGTACACTCCTACGAGCAGTACTTC. The full variable domain, completed using reference TRBV19 and TRBJ2-7, is DGGITQSPKYLFRKEGQNVTLSCEQNLNHDAMYWYRQDPGQGLRLIYYSQIVNDFQKGDIAEGYSVSREKKESFPLTVTSAQKNPTAFYLCASSEDRVHSYEQYFGPGTRLTVT.

The chain joins TRBV30 to TRBJ1-2; 9 positions match TRBD1. The CDR3 runs 14 residues. J was trimmed by 2 bases and V by 5 bases; bases with no gene match: 6. Germline assignment: CDR1 GTSNPN and CDR2 SVGIG (reference sequence). In DNA, the CDR3 is TGTGCCTGGGAGGCGGACAGGGGAAACTATGGCTACACCTTC. Translating gives CAWEADRGNYGYTF.

The chain uses TRBV7-2 and TRBJ1-5, with D perhaps matching TRBD1 (6 bases). This CDR3 has 15 residues. Trimming removed 7 bases at V and 0 bases at J, with 13 bases between. Germline CDR1 reads SGHTA; CDR2 reads FQGNSA. The CDR3, as DNA: TGTGCCAGCAAGCCATCAGGGGTTAGCAATCAGCCCCAGCATTTT. It is translated as CASKPSGVSNQPQHF.

This chain links TRBV30 with TRBJ2-3; 7 bases align to TRBD2. The CDR3 is 14 residues long. V lost 3 bases and J lost 0; bases outside the gene matches: 3. CDR1 is GTSNPN and CDR2 is SVGIG in the germline V gene (reference sequence). CDR3 nucleotides: TGTGCCTGGAGAGCGGGGTTGAGCACAGATACGCAGTATTTT. Translating gives CAWRAGLSTDTQYF.

Comments on this clone: At the DNA level, this CDR3 is encoded by other sequences in the same sample as well. CDR3 amino acids: CASSSRVSYEQYF. The DNA for the CDR3 is TGTGCCAGCAGCTCCAGGGTGTCCTACGAGCAGTACTTC. J is TRBJ2-7 and V is TRBV27; D may be TRBD1 (5 bases). V lost 6 bases and J 1 base, leaving 10 bases between the germline ends. CDR1 and CDR2 from the germline V gene are MNHEY and SMNVEV (reference sequence). CDR3 length equals 13 residues.

This rearrangement joins TRBV2 to TRBJ2-2; weak D call: TRBD1 (5 bases). Germline CDR1 and CDR2: SNHLY and FYNNEI. Deletions cut 6 bases from V and 7 bases from J, with 12 bases between. The length of the CDR3 is 13 residues. CDR3 sequence reads: CASRARVFGELFF. CDR3 DNA sequence: TGTGCCAGCAGGGCCAGGGTATTCGGGGAGCTGTTTTTT.